The present T cell receptor (beta chain) was sequenced within a study of T cells after yellow fever vaccination. About the study: It was SMART-Seq v4 Ultra Low Input that prepared the fractions with low cell numbers. Study-level results: Clonotypes appearing in both CD4 and CD8 compartments existed, and their share was small. Abundant bulk-population clonotypes could contaminate the FACS-sorted repertoires.

With respect to this clonotype: What it binds is unknown.

The CDR3 spans 12 residues. Germline V gene data show CDR1 as LGHDT and CDR2 as YNNKEL (reference sequence). Between the trimmed V and J ends, which lost 2 bases and 7 bases, there was a span of 7 bases. Each CDR3 protein gets one entry after TCRdb re-called the 5' RACE reads with MiXCR. Among roughly 260,000 distinct CDR3 sequences listed, around 13% were seen once. J is TRBJ2-3 and V is TRBV3-1, with D unresolved. The specimen was CD4+ T cells sorted from PBMCs, collected 45 days after the yellow fever booster vaccination. This TCR came from a man aged 30-40 years who received the YFV17D yellow fever vaccine. The DNA for the CDR3 is TGTGCCAGCAGCCAAAGTCCTTATACGCAGTATTTT. Amino acids: CASSQSPYTQYF.